The T cell receptor (beta chain) described here comes from a study of shared clonotypes between healthy human individuals. Measured with immunoSEQ multiplex PCR; TCRdb has only the in-frame clones, and not every one. The sample lists around 2.1 million clones, around 95% occurring once. The CDR3 is 14 residues long. The germline CDR1 and CDR2 sequences are MGHRA and YSYEKL. Trimming removed 4 bases at V and 0 bases at J, with 4 bases between. The sample was naive CD4+ T cells sorted from blood. Subset: CD45RA+ positively selected. The J gene is TRBJ2-6, the V gene TRBV4-1, with D unresolved. This TCR came from a man younger than 30 in good health. The CDR3 DNA sequence: TGCGCCAGCAGCCGGAGCTCTGGGGCCAACGTCCTGACTTTC. Protein sequence: CASSRSSGANVLTF.